The table lists the clone carrying this TCR beta chain with a few counts. Its antigen is not identified. Germline V lookup: CDR1 SGHNT, CDR2 YYREEE (reference sequence). This CDR3 comprises 12 residues. V lost 2 bases, J lost 11 bases, and 13 bases lay in between. A single record per CDR3 protein comes from TCRdb applying MiXCR to the reads. The table has 650,000 to 900,000 distinct CDR3 sequences, 32% seen once. This sample was included in a study of T cell repertoires in cytomegalovirus infection. The chain uses TRBV5-4 and TRBJ1-1; no definite D call. This material consisted of cultured CD8+ T cells from PBMCs, taken from culture after CMV antigen stimulation. This clonotype was sampled from a human donor in good health (CMV status not recorded). Some clones in this sample may be carry-over from other donors' samples. This CDR3 is CASSFGGMKAFF. CDR3 nucleotides: TGTGCCAGCAGCTTTGGAGGAATGAAGGCTTTCTTT.